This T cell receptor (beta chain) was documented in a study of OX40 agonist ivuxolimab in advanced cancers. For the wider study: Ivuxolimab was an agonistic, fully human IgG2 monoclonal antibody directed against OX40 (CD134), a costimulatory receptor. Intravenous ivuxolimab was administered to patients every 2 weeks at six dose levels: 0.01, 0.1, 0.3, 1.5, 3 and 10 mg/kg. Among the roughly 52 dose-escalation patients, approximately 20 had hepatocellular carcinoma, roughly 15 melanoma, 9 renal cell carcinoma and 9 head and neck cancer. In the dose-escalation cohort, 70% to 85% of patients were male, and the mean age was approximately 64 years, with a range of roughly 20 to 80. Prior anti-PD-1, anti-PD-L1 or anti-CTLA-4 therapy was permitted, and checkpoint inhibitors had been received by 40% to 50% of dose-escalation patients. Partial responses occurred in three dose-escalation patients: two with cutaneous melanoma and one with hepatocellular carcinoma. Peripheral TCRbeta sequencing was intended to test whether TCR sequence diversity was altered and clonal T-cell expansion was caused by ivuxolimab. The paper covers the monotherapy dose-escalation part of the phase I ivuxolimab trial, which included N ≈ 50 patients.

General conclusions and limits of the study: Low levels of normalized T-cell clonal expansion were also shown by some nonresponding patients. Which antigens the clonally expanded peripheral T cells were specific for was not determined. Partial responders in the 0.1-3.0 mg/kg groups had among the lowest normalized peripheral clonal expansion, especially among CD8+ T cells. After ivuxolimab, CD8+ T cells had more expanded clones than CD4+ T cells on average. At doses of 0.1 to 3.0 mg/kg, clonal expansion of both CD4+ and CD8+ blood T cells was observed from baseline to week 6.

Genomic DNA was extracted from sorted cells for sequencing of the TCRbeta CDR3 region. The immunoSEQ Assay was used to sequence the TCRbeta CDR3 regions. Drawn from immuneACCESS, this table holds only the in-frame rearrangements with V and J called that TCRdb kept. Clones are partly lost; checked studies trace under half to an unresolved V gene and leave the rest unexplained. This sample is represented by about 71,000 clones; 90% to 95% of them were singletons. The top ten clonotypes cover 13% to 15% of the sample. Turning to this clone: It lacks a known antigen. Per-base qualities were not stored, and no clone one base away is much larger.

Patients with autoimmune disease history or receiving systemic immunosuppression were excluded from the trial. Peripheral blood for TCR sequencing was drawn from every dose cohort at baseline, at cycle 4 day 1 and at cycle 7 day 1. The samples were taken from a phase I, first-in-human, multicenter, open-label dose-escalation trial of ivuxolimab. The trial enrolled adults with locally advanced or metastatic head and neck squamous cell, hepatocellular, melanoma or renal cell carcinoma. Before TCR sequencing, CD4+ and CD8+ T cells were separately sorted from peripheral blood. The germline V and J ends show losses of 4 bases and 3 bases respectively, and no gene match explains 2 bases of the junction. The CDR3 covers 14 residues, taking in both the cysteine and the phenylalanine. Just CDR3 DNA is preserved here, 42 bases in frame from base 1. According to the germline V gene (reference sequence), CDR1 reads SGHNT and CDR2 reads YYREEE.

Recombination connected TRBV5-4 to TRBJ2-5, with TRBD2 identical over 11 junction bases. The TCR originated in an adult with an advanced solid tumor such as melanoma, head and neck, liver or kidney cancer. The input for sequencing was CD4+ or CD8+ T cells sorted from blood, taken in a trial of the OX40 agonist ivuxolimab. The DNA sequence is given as TGTGCCAGCAGCCTACTAGCGGGAGAAGAGACCCAGTACTTC. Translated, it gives CASSLLAGEETQYF.